A single sample gave rise to the 24 T cell receptor beta chains below, sequenced in a study of cytotoxic CD8 clonotypes in ibrutinib-treated CLL. Data came from immunoSEQ multiplex PCR; TCRdb stores just in-frame clones and leaves some out. The sample lists approximately 340,000 clones, 67% occurring once. The sequences come from PBMCs, collected after 36 months of ibrutinib treatment. The receptors were sampled from a human donor with chronic lymphocytic leukemia.

The gene calls are TRBV9 and TRBJ2-3; no clear D gene. The CDR3 is 13 amino acids. Germline values: CDR1 SGDLS, CDR2 YYNGEE. The V end was cut by 5 bases, the J end by 0 bases, with 7 bases between. CDR3 region: CASRGVSTDTQYF. The CDR3 DNA follows: TGTGCCAGCAGGGGTGTTAGCACAGATACGCAGTATTTT.

The chain joins TRBV5-6 to TRBJ1-1; tentatively, D is TRBD1 (5 bases). Germline-derived CDR1 and CDR2 are SGHDT and YYEEEE. The CDR3 length is 13 residues. The V and J ends lost 2 bases and 10 bases respectively, with 15 bases between them. The CDR3 region is CASSLGEGWGAFF. The DNA of the CDR3 is TGTGCCAGCAGCTTAGGGGAAGGCTGGGGAGCTTTCTTT.

This chain links TRBV9 with TRBJ2-3; no reliable D call. The ends were cut back, 2 bases at V and 6 bases at J, with 10 bases in the middle. The germline gives CDR1 SGDLS, CDR2 YYNGEE. CDR3 length: 13 residues. CDR3 bases: TGTGCCAGCAGCGTTCTGGCCACGGATACGCAGTATTTT. It is translated as CASSVLATDTQYF.

The chain couples TRBV10-3 to TRBJ1-4; D possibly corresponds to TRBD1 (5 bases). Trimming pared 10 bases from V and 8 bases from J, leaving 20 bases between. The germline gives CDR1 ENHRY, CDR2 SYGVKD. This CDR3 has 14 residues. The CDR3: CATRSGATSEKLFF. Written as DNA, the CDR3 is TGTGCCACGCGGTCCGGGGCAACGTCGGAAAAACTGTTTTTT.

The chain is built from TRBV5-1 and TRBJ1-6; 8 nucleotides match TRBD1. CDR1 SGHRS and CDR2 YFSETQ come from the germline V gene. The length of the CDR3 is 15 residues. The junction had 7 bases not matched to a gene; V was cut back by 3 bases and J by 8 bases. The CDR3: CASSSDRDRHSPLHF. CDR3 nucleotides: TGCGCCAGCAGCTCGGACAGGGATCGGCATTCACCCCTCCACTTT.

The gene calls are TRBV2 and TRBJ1-4; D is undetermined. The V end lost 4 bases, the J end lost 8 bases, and 5 bases lay between the germline ends. Germline lookup yields CDR1 SNHLY and CDR2 FYNNEI. This CDR3 is 11 amino acids long. The CDR3 DNA follows: TGTGCCAGCAGTGCGTTGGAAAAACTGTTTTTT. Translated: CASSALEKLFF.

The gene calls are TRBV2 and TRBJ2-7, with a weak D call TRBD2 (6 bases). There are 16 residues in the CDR3. V lost 8 bases and J lost 0, with 20 bases in between. In germline, CDR1 is SNHLY, CDR2 FYNNEI. The CDR3 DNA reads as TGTGCCAGCGGGAGGCCACAGCGTCTAAGCTCCTACGAGCAGTACTTC. Translation: CASGRPQRLSSYEQYF.

The chain has TRBV9 and TRBJ2-3; 9 nucleotides align to TRBD2. The V gene's germline CDR1 is SGDLS and CDR2 YYNGEE. The CDR3 runs to 15 residues. With V trimmed by 1 base and J by 5 bases, 5 bases remained unmatched. The CDR3 region has the DNA TGTGCCAGCAGCGTAAGGGCGGGAGGGGGAGATACGCAGTATTTT. This translates into CASSVRAGGGDTQYF. Together with reference TRBV9 and TRBJ2-3, the CDR3 gives the full variable domain: DSGVTQTPKHLITATGQRVTLRCSPRSGDLSVYWYQQSLDQGLQFLIQYYNGEERAKGNILERFSAQQFPDLHSELNLSSLELGDSALYFCASSVRAGGGDTQYFGPGTRLTVL.

The chain uses TRBV27 and TRBJ1-2, with D maybe TRBD1 (6 bases). The CDR3 runs 15 residues. Trimming took 6 bases from V and 4 from J, leaving 18 bases between them. CDR1 and CDR2 (germline): MNHEY, SMNVEV (reference sequence). The CDR3 DNA reads as TGTGCCAGCAGGAATCCTAGACAGGTGACCTATGGCTACACCTTC. The encoded protein is CASRNPRQVTYGYTF.

The chain uses TRBV7-8 and TRBJ2-7; 7 nucleotides agree with TRBD2. The CDR3 length is 15 residues. Germline loops: CDR1 SGHVS, CDR2 FQNEAQ. V trimming: 1 base; J trimming: 0 bases; junction bases outside the gene matches: 3. This CDR3 is CASSLGGGTSYEQYF. As DNA, the CDR3 is TGTGCCAGCAGCTTAGGGGGGGGAACCTCCTACGAGCAGTACTTC.

This clone has just a few counts. This chain links TRBV13 with TRBJ2-5; D might be TRBD2 (6 bases). Trimming stripped 2 bases from V and 5 bases from J, with 9 bases between. The germline V gene has CDR1 PRHDT and CDR2 FYEKMQ (reference sequence). CDR3 length equals 13 residues. The CDR3 coding sequence is TGTGCCAGCAGCTTACCGGGGGTGGAGACCCAGTACTTC. It specifies CASSLPGVETQYF.

V and J are TRBV9 and TRBJ2-1, with D possibly being TRBD2 (5 bases). In germline, CDR1 is SGDLS, CDR2 YYNGEE. Trimming removed 4 bases at V and 3 bases at J, with 17 bases between. This CDR3 is 16 amino acids long. The CDR3 is CASSHQEDGDYNEQFF. CDR3 coding DNA: TGTGCCAGCAGCCACCAGGAGGACGGGGACTACAATGAGCAGTTCTTC. Based on the CDR3 plus reference TRBV9 and TRBJ2-1, the full variable domain is DSGVTQTPKHLITATGQRVTLRCSPRSGDLSVYWYQQSLDQGLQFLIQYYNGEERAKGNILERFSAQQFPDLHSELNLSSLELGDSALYFCASSHQEDGDYNEQFFGPGTRLTVL.

The rearrangement links TRBV5-1 to TRBJ2-3; 7 positions match TRBD2. V dropped 6 bases and J dropped 2; count of bases not matched to a gene: 9. This CDR3 is 15 amino acids long. Germline V gene sequence: CDR1 SGHRS, CDR2 YFSETQ. This chain's CDR3 is CASTSRLADTDTQYF. The CDR3 coding sequence is TGCGCCAGCACCTCCCGTCTAGCGGACACAGATACGCAGTATTTT.

The V gene is TRBV6-5, the J gene TRBJ2-7; 10 bases agree with TRBD1. CDR1 is MNHEY and CDR2 is SVGAGI in the germline V gene. V shed 6 bases and J 5 bases; nucleotides not matched to a gene: 7. The CDR3 extends over 14 amino acids. The CDR3 DNA reads as TGTGCCAGCAGCCACCAGACAGGGGGCCACGAGCAGTACTTC. Translating gives CASSHQTGGHEQYF.

The chain recombines TRBV18 with TRBJ2-1; possible D gene TRBD1, 8 bases. This CDR3 is 15 amino acids long. Germline lookup yields CDR1 KGHSH and CDR2 LQKENI. V lost 3 bases and J 8 bases, leaving 17 bases between the germline ends. CDR3 in DNA: TGTGCCAGCTCACCCCTGGACAGGGCGGGGGATGAGCAGTTCTTC. As protein: CASSPLDRAGDEQFF.

The genes are TRBV6-1 and TRBJ2-7, with 8 bases identical to TRBD1. Per the germline V gene, CDR1 is MNHNS and CDR2 is SASEGT. This CDR3 region has 14 residues. Unmatched junction bases numbered 9, after V lost 8 bases and J lost 3 bases. CDR3 region: CASCTRDRLYEQYF. CDR3 coding DNA: TGTGCCAGCTGTACCCGGGACAGGCTCTACGAGCAGTACTTC.

The J gene is TRBJ2-3, the V gene TRBV5-1; no definite D call. CDR1 SGHRS and CDR2 YFSETQ come from the germline V gene. V lost 0 bases, J lost 4 bases, and 9 bases lay in between. This CDR3 has 14 residues. As DNA, the CDR3 is TGCGCCAGCAGCTTGGGGGCACGGTCAGATACGCAGTATTTT. Encoded protein: CASSLGARSDTQYF.

The chain has TRBV7-3 and TRBJ2-3, with 9 nucleotides matching TRBD2. Germline V gene lookup returns CDR1 SGHTA and CDR2 FQGTGA. J gave up 5 bases and V 1 base, and 4 bases lay outside the gene matches. This CDR3 has 15 residues. The DNA of the CDR3 is TGTGCCAGCAGCTTAAGCGGGAGGGCAAGAGATACGCAGTATTTT. This codes for CASSLSGRARDTQYF.

This chain uses TRBV6-1 with TRBJ2-2, with 7 bases matching TRBD1. There are 14 residues in the CDR3. Trimming took 4 bases from V and 6 from J; bases not matched to a gene: 5. Germline CDR1 and CDR2: MNHNS and SASEGT. The DNA for the CDR3 is TGTGCCAGCAGTGCCCACAGGGGAGCCGGGGAGCTGTTTTTT. It specifies CASSAHRGAGELFF.

This clone has only a few counts. The rearrangement links TRBV7-8 to TRBJ1-5; TRBD1 aligns across 7 bases. CDR3 length: 15 residues. V was clipped by 5 bases and J by 0 bases; unmatched bases: 4. CDR1 is SGHVS and CDR2 is FQNEAQ in the germline V gene. The CDR3 nucleotides are TGTGCCAGCAGCAAAGACAGGGTTAGCAATCAGCCCCAGCATTTT. Translation: CASSKDRVSNQPQHF.

The V call is TRBV6-1, the J call TRBJ2-7; TRBD1 matches at 7 bases. Trimming removed 8 bases from V and 4 bases from J; junction bases left unmatched: 8. The CDR3 runs 13 residues. CDR1 MNHNS and CDR2 SASEGT come from the germline V gene. The chain's CDR3 is CASSDRVGYEQYF. The CDR3 nucleotides are TGTGCCAGCTCCGACAGGGTAGGGTACGAGCAGTACTTC.

The chain employs TRBV10-2 and TRBJ1-1; weak D call: TRBD1 (5 bases). Germline CDR1 is WSHSY and CDR2 is SAAADI. Trimming removed 8 bases from V and 3 bases from J, with 22 bases in between. The CDR3 spans 16 residues. CDR3 loop: CASVPAKGISDTEAFF. CDR3 coding DNA: TGCGCCAGCGTACCCGCCAAGGGGATATCCGACACTGAAGCTTTCTTT.

This clone was seen a handful of times. The chain is built from TRBV27 and TRBJ1-6, with D possibly TRBD1 on 5 matching bases. This CDR3 region has 16 residues. Germline V gene sequence: CDR1 MNHEY, CDR2 SMNVEV (reference sequence). The V end lost 3 bases, the J end lost 4 bases, and 13 bases lay between the germline ends. The CDR3 region is CASSLSQGGYNSPLHF. Written as DNA, the CDR3 is TGTGCCAGCAGTTTGAGCCAGGGAGGGTATAATTCACCCCTCCACTTT.

The V gene is TRBV7-7, the J gene TRBJ2-5; D is ambiguous. The CDR3 contains 12 residues. Between the trimmed V and J ends, which lost 4 bases and 5 bases, there was a span of 8 bases. Germline V lookup: CDR1 SSHAT, CDR2 FNYEAQ (reference sequence). CDR3 coding DNA: TGTGCCAGCAGCTCGCCGGGTGAGACCCAGTACTTC. Residues: CASSSPGETQYF.